This is a list of T cell receptor beta chains from one sample in a study of cytomegalovirus exposure and HLA in healthy donors. Sequenced by immunoSEQ multiplex PCR; TCRdb stores in-frame clones only, minus some. The data hold some 170,000 clones, with about 79% observed a single time. Sequenced sample: PBMCs. Every receptor here comes from a man in his forties in good health and CMV-seropositive. CDR3s include the opening cysteine and the closing phenylalanine or tryptophan. The D gene is left open where the match is weak. A row's size may be missing; if present it is once, few, many or a size class.

TRBJ2-4 TRBV12-1 - - TGTGCCAGCAGCCCTCTCGGTCTGCCCAAAAACATTCAGTACTTC CASSPLGLPKNIQYF
TRBJ2-7 TRBV10-3 TRBD2 - TGTGCCACCGTAGCGGGAACCGCCTACGAGCAGTACTTC CATVAGTAYEQYF
TRBJ2-1 TRBV7-6 TRBD2 few TGTGCCAGCAGCTTATCGGGCGGGAGGACGGTTGAGCAGTTCTTC CASSLSGGRTVEQFF
TRBJ2-7 TRBV29-1 - - TGCAGCGTTGAAGCACGGCAGGGCTCCTACGAGCAGTACTTC CSVEARQGSYEQYF
TRBJ1-2 TRBV29-1 TRBD1 - TGCAGCGTTAGGACAGGGAATGGCTACACCTTC CSVRTGNGYTF
TRBJ2-3 TRBV5-4 - - TGTGCCAGCAGCTCGTCAGGGGCCGATACGCAGTATTTT CASSSSGADTQYF
TRBJ2-7 TRBV5-5 - - TGTGCCAGCACCCCACCCCCAGCGAGGGAGCAGTACTTC CASTPPPAREQYF
TRBJ1-3 TRBV18 - - TGTGCCAGCTCACCTACCCTCGGACAGGGAAACACCATATATTTT CASSPTLGQGNTIYF
TRBJ1-2 TRBV6-4 TRBD1 - TGTGCCAGCAGTGGGGACAGTCGCGGCTACACCTTC CASSGDSRGYTF
TRBJ2-7 TRBV6-5 - - TGTGCCAGCAGTTACTCGAGGGCACCCCGCCACGAGCAGTACTTC CASSYSRAPRHEQYF
TRBJ2-5 TRBV19 TRBD2 - TGTGCCAGTAGGGCGGGGGAGAGCGGCATCTTTGGGGAGACCCAGTACTTC CASRAGESGIFGETQYF
TRBJ2-2 TRBV25-1 TRBD1 - TGTGCCAGCAGTGGCCGGACAGGGGATGGACACGGGGAGCTGTTTTTT CASSGRTGDGHGELFF
TRBJ2-7 TRBV7-8 - - TGTGCGGAGAGCGGCCGAGGGTACTACGAGCAGTACTTC CAESGRGYYEQYF
TRBJ1-1 TRBV28 - - TGTGCCAGCAGTTTAGGTGGGGCAGGGGACACTGAAGCTTTCTTT CASSLGGAGDTEAFF
TRBJ1-2 TRBV6-4 TRBD1 - TGTGCCAGCAGTGATTCCGGGACAGGGCCTCTGGCTGGCTACACCTTC CASSDSGTGPLAGYTF
TRBJ1-1 TRBV11-3 - - TGTGCCAGCAGATCACAGCCGAACACTGAAGCTTTCTTT CASRSQPNTEAFF
TRBJ2-2 TRBV15 TRBD1 - TGTGCCACCAGCAGAAATACCCCGAGACAGGGCGGCACCGGGGAGCTGTTTTTT CATSRNTPRQGGTGELFF
TRBJ2-1 TRBV11-3 TRBD1 - TGTGCCAGCAGCTCACCGGGACAGGGTCTAGATGAGCAGTTCTTC CASSSPGQGLDEQFF
TRBJ2-7 TRBV21-1 - - TGTGCCAGCAGCAAGTCAGGGGGCCCCACCTACGAGCAGTACTTC CASSKSGGPTYEQYF
TRBJ2-7 TRBV7-9 TRBD2 - TGTTCCAGCAGCTCCTACCCTGGAGGCGGGAGGGTCTACGAGCAGTACTTC CSSSSYPGGGRVYEQYF
TRBJ2-7 TRBV29-1 TRBD2 - TGCAGCGCCCGGGGGGGCAGGGAGCACGAGCAGTACTTC CSARGGREHEQYF
TRBJ1-5 TRBV2 - - TGTGCCAGCAGGTCCGATCAGCCCCAGCATTTT CASRSDQPQHF
TRBJ1-1 TRBV5-8 - - TGTGCCAGCAGCGTTCGTATGAGCACTGAAGCTTTCTTT CASSVRMSTEAFF
TRBJ2-3 TRBV14 - - TGTGCCAGCAGCCATTCCCCGGATACGCAGTATTTT CASSHSPDTQYF
TRBJ1-5 TRBV27 TRBD1 - TGTGCCAGCAGTTTATCCAAGGGACAGCCTCAGCATTTT CASSLSKGQPQHF
TRBJ2-7 TRBV27 - - TGTGCCAGCAGTTTACTGGCACCCGGCGGGTTCTACGAGCAGTACTTC CASSLLAPGGFYEQYF
TRBJ2-7 TRBV5-1 TRBD2 - TGCGCCAGCAGCCCCCGGACTAGCGGGACCTACGAGCAGTACTTC CASSPRTSGTYEQYF
TRBJ2-6 TRBV7-9 - - TGTGCCAGCAGCTTAGATTGGTTCTCTGGGGCCAACGGCCTGACTTTC CASSLDWFSGANGLTF
TRBJ1-4 TRBV5-1 - - TGCGCCAGCAGCTTCGGGGGGACTAATGAAAAACTGTTTTTT CASSFGGTNEKLFF
TRBJ1-2 TRBV5-1 - - TGCGCCAGCAGCCCGGACAGCCCGCGACACTATGGCTACACCTTC CASSPDSPRHYGYTF
TRBJ1-5 TRBV19 TRBD1 - TGTGCCAGTAGTATCGGGCAGGGGGCGCGGCAGCCCCAGCATTTT CASSIGQGARQPQHF
TRBJ1-5 TRBV6-5 - few TGTGCCAGCAGTTACGATGGCAGGGGTCAGCCCCAGCATTTT CASSYDGRGQPQHF
TRBJ2-2 TRBV9 TRBD2 - TGTGCCAGCAGCCGCCAGACTAGCAACACCGGGGAGCTGTTTTTT CASSRQTSNTGELFF
TRBJ2-1 TRBV10-1 - - TGCGCCAGCAGTGAGTCGACTACTTACAATGAGCAGTTCTTC CASSESTTYNEQFF
TRBJ1-1 TRBV6-5 - - TGTGCCAGCAGTTACTTGGGGGAGGACACTGAAGCTTTCTTT CASSYLGEDTEAFF
TRBJ1-2 TRBV9 - - TGTGCCAGCAGCGTAGTTCACAGGGAAGACCCCTATGGCTACACCTTC CASSVVHREDPYGYTF
TRBJ1-2 TRBV6-5 TRBD1 - TGTGCCAGCAGAGCAGGGACAGGCGGGTATGGCTACACCTTC CASRAGTGGYGYTF
TRBJ2-1 TRBV7-8 TRBD2 - TGTGCCAGCAGCTTATATGGGACTAGCGGCTCCTACAATGAGCAGTTCTTC CASSLYGTSGSYNEQFF
TRBJ1-6 TRBV6-5 - few TGTGCCAGCAGTTACGAACAGGGTCTTAATAATTCACCCCTCCACTTT CASSYEQGLNNSPLHF
TRBJ2-7 TRBV5-4 - - TGTGCCAGCAGCCCCGACAGAATTTCCTCCTACGAGCAGTACTTC CASSPDRISSYEQYF
TRBJ1-2 TRBV5-1 - - TGCGCCAGCAGCGATACGGGACACTCCAACTATGGCTACACCTTC CASSDTGHSNYGYTF
TRBJ1-6 TRBV6-1 - - TGTGCCACGGGGGAGGCGCCCTATAATTCACCCCTCCACTTT CATGEAPYNSPLHF
TRBJ2-1 TRBV25-1 TRBD1 - TGTGCCAGCAGTGAGTGGGGACAGGGGGCGTCGTACAATGAGCAGTTCTTC CASSEWGQGASYNEQFF
TRBJ1-2 TRBV25-1 - - TGTGCCAGCCGTATAAATAACTATGGCTACACCTTC CASRINNYGYTF
TRBJ2-1 TRBV2 - - TGTGCCAGCAGTGAATTCCAGGGAATCGCGGACAATGAGCAGTTCTTC CASSEFQGIADNEQFF
TRBJ2-1 TRBV11-3 TRBD2 - TGTGCCAGCAGCTCCACCGGCGGGAGTTCCCCCAATGAGCAGTTCTTC CASSSTGGSSPNEQFF
TRBJ2-2 TRBV14 - few TGTGCCAGCAGCCAAGTGCGGAACACCGGGGAGCTGTTTTTT CASSQVRNTGELFF
TRBJ1-2 TRBV30 - once TGTGCCTGGAGTGTGGCGGCTCCTTATGGCTACACCTTC CAWSVAAPYGYTF
TRBJ1-1 TRBV11-2 - - TGTGCCAGCAGCTTAGACAGGGGCACTGAAGCTTTCTTT CASSLDRGTEAFF
TRBJ2-1 TRBV9 TRBD1 - TGTGCCAGCAGCGTAACCGGGACAGGAGGTGAGCAGTTCTTC CASSVTGTGGEQFF
TRBJ2-6 TRBV30 - - TGTGCCTGGAGTGTTTCCCGCTCTGGGGCCAACGTCCTGACTTTC CAWSVSRSGANVLTF
TRBJ2-3 TRBV6-5 TRBD2 - TGTGCCAGCAGCCACCGGACTAGCGGTGGGGATACGCAGTATTTT CASSHRTSGGDTQYF
TRBJ2-7 TRBV15 TRBD1 - TGTGCCACAAGCCACCAGGGGGCTCTCCGCGAGCAGTACTTC CATSHQGALREQYF